This passage covers 10 T cell receptor beta chains from one sample sequenced in a study of CXCR3-negative and CXCR3-positive naive CD8 T cells. Overall study findings and caveats: When CXCR3-positive naive cells were set against CXCR3-negative naive cells, the former had more hydrophobic TRB CDR3s.

The antigens of these receptors remain unknown. The authors prepared UMI-labeled TRB cDNA libraries by 5' RACE. After re-calling the 5' RACE reads, TCRdb lists one entry per CDR3 protein, DNA absent. The sample holds 55,000 to 75,000 distinct CDR3 sequences. Input material: naive CXCR3+ CD8+ T cells from blood. Subset indicated: CD45RO-CCR7+CD27+CD95- naive CD8+ T cells expressing CXCR3 (TNR3+). The receptor set was obtained from a human donor in good health. Some clones in this sample may be carry-over from other donors' samples.

V usage is TRBV29-1 and J usage is TRBJ2-2; there is no DNA to check the TCRdb D call of TRBD1. The CDR3 sequence is 12 residues long. The germline V gene has CDR1 SQVTM and CDR2 ANQGSEA. CDR3: CSVAGGNGELFF.

The chain carries TRBV21-1 and TRBJ1-3; TCRdb picks TRBD1, but there is no DNA to check that call. TRBV21-1 is a pseudogene. The CDR3 consists of 20 residues. The CDR3 here is CASSKGSPWTSGSSGNTIYF.

The chain uses TRBV7-2 and TRBJ2-3; the D call from TCRdb, TRBD1, cannot be confirmed without DNA. Germline V lookup: CDR1 SGHTA, CDR2 FQGNSA. This CDR3 is 15 amino acids long. CDR3 sequence reads: CASSSDRGLADTQYF. Full variable domain (outside the CDR3, taken from reference TRBV7-2 and TRBJ2-3): GAGVSQSPSNKVTEKGKDVELRCDPISGHTALYWYRQSLGQGLEFLIYFQGNSAPDKSGLPSDRFSAERTGGSVSTLTIQRTQQEDSAVYLCASSSDRGLADTQYFGPGTRLTVL.

V usage is TRBV6-2 or TRBV6-3 and J usage is TRBJ2-1. In germline, CDR1 is MNHEY, CDR2 SVGEGT. CDR3 length: 12 residues. The CDR3 reads CASSYPVGEQFF.

V is TRBV15 and J is TRBJ2-2. From germline, CDR1 is LNHNV and CDR2 YYDKDF (reference sequence). This CDR3 is built from 12 residues. The CDR3 here is CATSFSTGELFF.

The chain combines TRBV12-3 or TRBV12-4 with TRBJ2-3; the TCRdb call, TRBD1, lacks DNA for checking. This CDR3 region has 16 residues. CDR3 protein: CASSLGKTGITDTQYF.

The chain links TRBV29-1 to TRBJ1-1; TCRdb lists TRBD1, though no DNA is available to test this call. Germline CDR1 and CDR2: SQVTM and ANQGSEA. This CDR3 is 12 amino acids long. CDR3 loop: CSVVGQGTEAFF.

This chain links TRBV4-3 with TRBJ2-7; as DNA is missing, the TRBD1 call by TCRdb cannot be tested. Per germline, CDR1 LGHNA and CDR2 YSLEER. The length of the CDR3 is 15 residues. The CDR3 sequence is CASSQGWTGRYEQYF.

The chain has TRBV12-3 or TRBV12-4 and TRBJ1-1; the TCRdb call, TRBD1, lacks DNA for checking. The CDR3 is 14 residues long. CDR3 loop: CASTWGGMNTEAFF.

V usage is TRBV28 and J usage is TRBJ2-1; TCRdb gives TRBD1 as the D gene, but with no DNA this cannot be confirmed. CDR1 and CDR2 (germline): MDHEN, SYDVKM. The length of the CDR3 is 16 residues. The CDR3 sequence: CASSLLQGPKPNEQFF.